This T cell receptor (beta chain) was sequenced during a study of cytomegalovirus exposure and HLA in healthy donors. Overall study findings and caveats: The authors considered a cluster of highly shared sequence variants likely to be a sequencing artifact. It was shown in a later analysis that HLA-associated TCR beta chains were more clonally expanded than other, equally common chains. No immune exposure information besides CMV serostatus was available.

To note about this clone: The antigen is unknown.

The PCR contained 60 Vbeta and 13 Jbeta primers. Using immunoSEQ multiplex PCR, the repertoire was profiled, and TCRdb retains in-frame clones only, with some absent. The sample has around 85,000 clones, 60% to 85% seen once. With 2 bases clipped from V and 1 base from J, the junction kept 5 bases outside the gene matches. Germline CDR1 is SGHVS and CDR2 is FQNEAQ. The CDR3 length is 15 residues. The specimen was PBMCs. This sequence joins TRBV7-8 and TRBJ2-7; 7 nucleotides match TRBD1. This clonotype was obtained from a male donor in good health and CMV-seronegative. The CDR3 DNA reads as TGTGCCAGCAGCTTATCGGGACAGTTGTCCTACGAGCAGTACTTC. It translates to CASSLSGQLSYEQYF. The full variable domain, rest sourced from reference TRBV7-8 and TRBJ2-7, is GAGVSQSPRYKVAKRGQDVALRCDPISGHVSLFWYQQALGQGPEFLTYFQNEAQLDKSGLPSDRFFAERPEGSVSTLKIQRTQQEDSAVYLCASSLSGQLSYEQYFGPGTRLTVT.